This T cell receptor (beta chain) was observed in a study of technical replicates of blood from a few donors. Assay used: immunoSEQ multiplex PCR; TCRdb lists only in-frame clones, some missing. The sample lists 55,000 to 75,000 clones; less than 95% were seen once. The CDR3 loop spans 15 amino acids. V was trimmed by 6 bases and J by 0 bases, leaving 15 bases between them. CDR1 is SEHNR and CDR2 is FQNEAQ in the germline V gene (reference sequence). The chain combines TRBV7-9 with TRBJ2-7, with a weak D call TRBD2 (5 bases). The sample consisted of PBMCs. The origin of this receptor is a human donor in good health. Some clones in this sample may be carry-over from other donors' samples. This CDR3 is CASRTLAPLSYEQYF. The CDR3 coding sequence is TGTGCCAGCAGGACTCTAGCCCCACTCTCCTACGAGCAGTACTTC.